The 18 T cell receptor beta chains presented below share a single source sample, sequenced in a study of CD8+ T cells in alopecia areata. From alopecia areata patients, lesional scalp punch biopsies and peripheral blood were collected. Reverse transcribed after extraction, RNA yielded cDNA as the sequencing template. Produced via immunoSEQ multiplex PCR; TCRdb's table is partial and in-frame only. The table records 12,000 or so clones, about three fifths of them present only once. Sequencing was done on a sample of skin. These receptor sequences come from a human donor with alopecia areata.

This clone was found a few times. The chain uses TRBV6-6 and TRBJ2-1; possibly TRBD1 for D (5 bases). The CDR3 loop spans 15 amino acids. Trimming cost V 5 bases and J 8 bases, with 19 bases left between them. Germline lookup yields CDR1 MNHNY and CDR2 SVGAGI (reference sequence). The CDR3, as DNA: TGTGCCAGCAGTGAGACAGTCAATCGTATCTATGAGCAGTTCTTC. It codes for CASSETVNRIYEQFF.

The rearrangement links TRBV2 to TRBJ1-1; 7 positions match TRBD1. The V gene's germline CDR1 is SNHLY and CDR2 FYNNEI. The CDR3 contains 14 residues. Trimming removed 6 bases from V and 4 bases from J; junction bases left unmatched: 8. The CDR3 bases are TGTGCCAGCAGACAACAGGGGACCACCACTGAAGCTTTCTTT. It yields the protein CASRQQGTTTEAFF.

The V call is TRBV5-1, the J call TRBJ1-4, with D unresolved. Germline CDR1 and CDR2: SGHRS and YFSETQ. V shed 2 bases and J shed 3 bases, with 8 bases lying between them. This CDR3 comprises 14 residues. In nucleotides, the CDR3 is TGCGCCAGCAGCTTCGCAGATTCTAATGAAAAACTGTTTTTT. This sequence encodes CASSFADSNEKLFF.

This clone was recorded a few times. The gene calls are TRBV7-9 and TRBJ2-5, with 11 bases fitting TRBD2. V lost 5 bases, J lost 4 bases, and 3 bases stayed unmatched. CDR3 length equals 14 residues. CDR1 is SEHNR, CDR2 FQNEAQ, per germline (reference sequence). The CDR3 loop reads CASSQGTSGETQYF. As DNA, the CDR3 is TGTGCCAGCAGCCAGGGGACTAGCGGAGAGACCCAGTACTTC.

The chain links TRBV7-2 to TRBJ2-3; D not certain. CDR3 length: 13 residues. CDR1 and CDR2 (germline): SGHTA, FQGNSA. Trimming left V 5 bases short and J 2 bases short, with 8 bases between. The CDR3 DNA follows: TGTGCCAGCAGCACGGCCCCCACAGATACGCAGTATTTT. It is translated as CASSTAPTDTQYF. The full variable domain, with the rest looked up from reference TRBV7-2 and TRBJ2-3, is GAGVSQSPSNKVTEKGKDVELRCDPISGHTALYWYRQSLGQGLEFLIYFQGNSAPDKSGLPSDRFSAERTGGSVSTLTIQRTQQEDSAVYLCASSTAPTDTQYFGPGTRLTVL.

The J gene is TRBJ2-1, the V gene TRBV2; no definite D call. The V gene lost 4 bases and the J gene lost 5 bases, with 15 bases spanning the gap. Germline CDR1 and CDR2: SNHLY and FYNNEI. This CDR3 comprises 15 residues. The CDR3 DNA follows: TGTGCCAGCAGTGCCCCAGCGTTAAAAAACAATGAGCAGTTCTTC. Protein sequence: CASSAPALKNNEQFF.

This clone was seen a few times. The chain links TRBV7-2 to TRBJ2-7, with D possibly being TRBD2 (7 bases). The CDR3 runs to 15 residues. The germline V gene has CDR1 SGHTA and CDR2 FQGNSA. Trimming cost V 5 bases and J 6 bases, with 20 bases left between them. The CDR3 DNA follows: TGTGCCAGCAGCCTCTCTAGGGGGGGAGGGCTCGAGCAGTACTTC. This sequence encodes CASSLSRGGGLEQYF.

The chain recombines TRBV7-9 with TRBJ2-1; possibly TRBD2 for D (6 bases). The V end was cut by 3 bases, the J end by 4 bases, with 7 bases between. This CDR3 spans 13 amino acids. Looked up from germline, CDR1 is SEHNR and CDR2 is FQNEAQ (reference sequence). The CDR3 DNA is TGTGCCAGCAGCTTTGCGGGGTACAATGAGCAGTTCTTC. Translating gives CASSFAGYNEQFF.

This clone was counted only a few times. The rearrangement joins TRBV6-5 to TRBJ1-5, with D possibly matching TRBD1 (5 bases). Germline V gives CDR1 MNHEY, CDR2 SVGAGI. V was cut by 8 bases and J by 1 base, with 12 bases left in between. This CDR3 has 14 residues. The CDR3 DNA reads TGTGCCAGCGGGTCGTCAGGGAGCAATCAGCCCCAGCATTTT. Residues: CASGSSGSNQPQHF.

This clone came up once. The chain recombines TRBV27 with TRBJ1-2, with D uncertain. From germline, CDR1 is MNHEY and CDR2 SMNVEV (reference sequence). Trimming removed 8 bases at V and 0 bases at J, with 10 bases between. CDR3 size: 13 residues. CDR3 sequence (DNA): TGTGCCAGCGCCCCCAGGCCTAACTATGGCTACACCTTC. Translation: CASAPRPNYGYTF.

This clone was recorded only once. V usage is TRBV9 and J usage is TRBJ2-5; the match to TRBD2 covers 10 bases. The CDR3 totals 14 residues. The germline CDR1 and CDR2 sequences are SGDLS and YYNGEE. V trimming: 2 bases; J trimming: 3 bases; junction bases outside the gene matches: 1. The CDR3 DNA is TGTGCCAGCAGCGTTACTAGCGGGAAAGAGACCCAGTACTTC. This sequence encodes CASSVTSGKETQYF.

The V gene is TRBV28, the J gene TRBJ1-2; D is possibly TRBD1 (6 bases). The V end lost 4 bases, the J end lost 8 bases, and 11 bases lay between the germline ends. Germline CDR1 is MDHEN and CDR2 is SYDVKM. The CDR3 runs 12 residues. CDR3 DNA sequence: TGTGCCAGCAGTTCCAGGGGTTACGGCTACACCTTC. Translated: CASSSRGYGYTF.

V and J are TRBV30 and TRBJ2-2; 9 bases fit TRBD1. Unmatched junction bases numbered 3, after V lost 3 bases and J lost 4 bases. The germline gives CDR1 GTSNPN, CDR2 SVGIG (reference sequence). CDR3 size: 14 residues. CDR3 sequence reads: CAWRRDRVTGELFF. The CDR3 nucleotides read TGTGCCTGGAGAAGGGACAGGGTCACCGGGGAGCTGTTTTTT.

V gene TRBV29-1 combines with J gene TRBJ1-4; tentative D call: TRBD1 (5 bases). CDR3 length equals 13 residues. The V and J ends lost 1 base and 11 bases respectively, with 14 bases between them. Germline-derived CDR1 and CDR2 are SQVTM and ANQGSEA. The CDR3 sequence: CSVEVERRDKLFF. The CDR3 DNA reads TGCAGCGTTGAAGTAGAGCGTAGGGACAAACTGTTTTTT.

In regard to this clone: One end of the junction is discordant with germline, which a read error may explain. This chain links TRBV27 with TRBJ2-7; D not certain. This CDR3 contains 13 residues. Germline lookup yields CDR1 MNHEY and CDR2 SMNVEV (reference sequence). The CDR3 nucleotides are TGTGCCGGCAGCAACCCGGAAAGGGTTGAGCAGTACTTC. Translating it yields CAGSNPERVEQYF.

This chain uses TRBV4-1 with TRBJ1-2; 9 bases are a match to TRBD1. The CDR3 runs 12 residues. V was pared by 8 bases and J by 8 bases, with 6 bases of the junction left unmatched. CDR1 is MGHRA, CDR2 YSYEKL, per germline. This chain's CDR3 is CASGDRGEGYTF. The CDR3 coding sequence is TGCGCCAGCGGAGACAGGGGGGAAGGCTACACCTTC.

This clone has just one count. This chain links TRBV27 with TRBJ1-1; D unresolved. The CDR3 spans 14 residues. V was pared by 2 bases and J by 0 bases, with 7 bases between. Looked up from germline, CDR1 is MNHEY and CDR2 is SMNVEV (reference sequence). CDR3 nucleotides: TGTGCCAGCAGTTTAACCGGATTGAACACTGAAGCTTTCTTT. Protein product: CASSLTGLNTEAFF.

The V and J genes are TRBV7-9 and TRBJ2-5; TRBD1 is a possible D gene (7 bases). Trimming left V 5 bases short and J 5 bases short, with 21 bases between. Looked up from germline, CDR1 is SEHNR and CDR2 is FQNEAQ (reference sequence). This CDR3 region has 16 residues. CDR3 loop: CASSRIGGDRGETQYF. The CDR3 DNA follows: TGTGCCAGCAGCCGTATCGGCGGGGACAGAGGGGAGACCCAGTACTTC.